Shown below are 10 T cell receptor beta chains from a single sample sequenced in a study of shared clonotypes between healthy human individuals. The method was immunoSEQ multiplex PCR; TCRdb's version includes in-frame clones alone and lacks a portion of them. The data show 2 million or so clones, roughly 95% seen once. The source material was naive CD4+ T cells sorted from blood. Subset defined: CD45RA+ positively selected. The source is a man between 18 and 35 years old in good health.

The CDR3 DNA follows: TGTGCCACCAGCCTAGACAGGGGATCATCCTACGAGCAGTACTTC. Residues: CATSLDRGSSYEQYF. This chain links TRBV15 with TRBJ2-7, with 8 bases fitting TRBD1. The CDR3 loop spans 15 amino acids. The germline V gene has CDR1 LNHNV and CDR2 YYDKDF (reference sequence). Trimming cost V 5 bases and J 1 base; bases outside gene matches: 7. Supplemented by reference TRBV15 and TRBJ2-7, the full variable domain reads DAMVIQNPRYQVTQFGKPVTLSCSQTLNHNVMYWYQQKSSQAPKLLFHYYDKDFNNEADTPDNFQSRRPNTSFCFLDIRSPGLGDTAMYLCATSLDRGSSYEQYFGPGTRLTVT.

The chain employs TRBV7-9 and TRBJ1-1, with 7 bases matching TRBD1. In germline, CDR1 is SEHNR, CDR2 FQNEAQ (reference sequence). V lost 3 bases, J lost 4 bases, and 5 bases stayed unmatched. The CDR3 loop spans 14 amino acids. The DNA of the CDR3 is TGTGCCAGCAGCTTCCCGACAGGGTCCACTGAAGCTTTCTTT. As protein: CASSFPTGSTEAFF.

The V and J genes are TRBV11-3 and TRBJ2-1; D is perhaps TRBD2 (5 bases). The germline V and J ends were trimmed by 7 bases and 7 bases, with 20 bases remaining between them. Germline V gene data show CDR1 as SGHNT and CDR2 as YENEEA. The CDR3 contains 15 residues. CDR3 sequence reads: CASNLEGLPMNEQFF. DNA of the CDR3: TGTGCCAGCAACCTTGAGGGTCTGCCAATGAATGAGCAGTTCTTC. Filled out from reference TRBV11-3 and TRBJ2-1, the complete variable domain reads EAGVVQSPRYKIIEKKQPVAFWCNPISGHNTLYWYLQNLGQGPELLIRYENEEAVDDSQLPKDRFSAERLKGVDSTLKIQPAELGDSAVYLCASNLEGLPMNEQFFGPGTRLTVL.

CDR3 coding DNA: TGTGCCAGCAGCCGTATGTCAGGTAACGAGCAGTACTTC. Protein sequence: CASSRMSGNEQYF. V is TRBV6-5 and J is TRBJ2-7; D gene unclear. CDR1 is MNHEY and CDR2 is SVGAGI in the germline V gene. V was pared by 6 bases and J by 5 bases, with 14 bases between. The CDR3 is made up of 13 amino acids.

Turning to this clone: This CDR3 is also generated by other DNA sequences in the sample. This chain links TRBV20-1 with TRBJ2-7, with D possibly matching TRBD1 (5 bases). The CDR3 is 11 residues long. CDR1 and CDR2 (germline): DFQATT, SNEGSKA (reference sequence). V lost 5 bases to trimming and J lost 4 bases, with 9 bases between them. The CDR3 sequence is CSAPAGYEQYF. DNA for the CDR3: TGCAGTGCTCCTGCAGGGTACGAGCAGTACTTC.

The rearrangement joins TRBV5-1 to TRBJ2-5, with 7 bases fitting TRBD1. Germline CDR1 reads SGHRS; CDR2 reads YFSETQ. The trim removed 4 bases at V and 3 bases at J, leaving 9 bases unmatched. The CDR3 consists of 15 residues. The CDR3 DNA is TGCGCCAGCAGCCTAATACAGGGGAAGGAAGAGACCCAGTACTTC. Encoded protein: CASSLIQGKEETQYF.

This chain links TRBV11-2 with TRBJ1-6; TRBD1 might be the D (6 bases). The CDR3 extends over 15 amino acids. Deletions cut 3 bases from V and 7 bases from J, with 13 bases between. Germline CDR1 and CDR2: SGHAT and FQNNGV. DNA of the CDR3: TGTGCCAGCAGCTTCGAGCCGAGGGGGAATTCACCCCTCCACTTT. Its protein is CASSFEPRGNSPLHF. Full variable domain (remainder filled in from reference TRBV11-2 and TRBJ1-6): EAGVAQSPRYKIIEKRQSVAFWCNPISGHATLYWYQQILGQGPKLLIQFQNNGVVDDSQLPKDRFSAERLKGVDSTLKIQPAKLEDSAVYLCASSFEPRGNSPLHFGNGTRLTVT.

The chain joins TRBV2 to TRBJ1-2; D remains unclear. This CDR3 is 13 amino acids long. Germline V gene sequence: CDR1 SNHLY, CDR2 FYNNEI. Trimming left V 6 bases short and J 2 bases short, with 10 bases between. The CDR3 DNA reads as TGTGCCAGCAGAGTGACGGTGAACTATGGCTACACCTTC. It is translated as CASRVTVNYGYTF.

The CDR3 DNA follows: TGTGCCAGCAGCGAAAGCTCTGGGGCCAACGTCCTGACTTTC. Its translation is CASSESSGANVLTF. The V and J genes are TRBV7-2 and TRBJ2-6; unclear D gene. Looked up from germline, CDR1 is SGHTA and CDR2 is FQGNSA. This CDR3 spans 14 amino acids. The V and J ends lost 5 bases and 0 bases respectively, with 5 bases between them.

The chain employs TRBV19 and TRBJ1-3; perhaps TRBD1 as D (5 bases). The CDR3 runs 15 residues. V dropped 1 base and J dropped 2 bases, with 9 bases sitting between them. Germline-derived CDR1 and CDR2 are LNHDA and SQIVND (reference sequence). The CDR3 DNA follows: TGTGCCAGTAGTATAGGGCCAGGGACTGGAAACACCATATATTTT. This sequence encodes CASSIGPGTGNTIYF. Filled out from reference TRBV19 and TRBJ1-3, the complete variable domain reads DGGITQSPKYLFRKEGQNVTLSCEQNLNHDAMYWYRQDPGQGLRLIYYSQIVNDFQKGDIAEGYSVSREKKESFPLTVTSAQKNPTAFYLCASSIGPGTGNTIYFGEGSWLTVV.